This T cell receptor beta chain was documented in a study of technical replicates of blood from several donors. CDR1 is GTSNPN and CDR2 is SVGIG in the germline V gene (reference sequence). Trimming took 2 bases from V and 5 from J; bases not matched to a gene: 10. There are 15 residues in the CDR3. Only in-frame clones appear in the TCRdb table, and some are missing; sequencing was by immunoSEQ multiplex PCR. Among fewer than 90,000 clones listed, about nine tenths were seen once. Specimen: T cells isolated from PBMCs. The TCR sequence derives from a human donor in good health. The chain couples TRBV30 to TRBJ2-5; 8 bases line up with TRBD1. DNA of the CDR3: TGTGCCTGGAGTAGATTGGACAGGGATCAGGAGACCCAGTACTTC. Its protein is CAWSRLDRDQETQYF.